Detailed here is one TCR beta chain. The clone's antigen remains unknown. Per-base quality was not reported, and no clone a single base away is much larger than it. This specimen belongs to a study of immune evolution from preneoplasia to lung adenocarcinoma (dated by TCRdb to the early 2020s). Background for the entire study: HLA loss of heterozygosity was found in more than 5.5% of AIS, roughly 16% of MIA and less than 35% of ADC lesions, and in no AAH lesions. The study profiled immune contexture across lung adenocarcinoma precursors and invasive adenocarcinoma using immune gene expression, TCR sequencing and multiplex immunofluorescence. Resected precursor lesions (AAH, AIS, MIA) and invasive adenocarcinomas were each compared against paired morphologically normal lung tissue. Sample size was determined by specimen availability and not by a prior power calculation. The immune data were integrated with whole exome sequencing and methylation data obtained from the same cohort of nodules. A total of 40 to 60 patients with pulmonary nodules who underwent surgical resection were included in the overall cohort. TCR sequencing data were obtained from more than 45 patients. The study reported that fewer than 130 samples were used for TCR sequencing. Class I HLA alleles were inferred from exome data with POLYSOLVER, and allele-specific HLA loss was detected with LOHHLA. Here is what the overall study found, with its caveats: All patients were from Japan and China, so applicability to Western populations was uncertain. Compared with EGFR-mutant or double wild-type lesions, KRAS-mutant nodules had the highest T cell clonality. Top T cell clone frequencies were highest in normal lung and appeared to decrease progressively from AAH through AIS, MIA and invasive adenocarcinoma. The highest clonality was observed in normal lung, whereas higher T cell density and diversity but lower clonality appeared to be present in later-stage lesions. The findings reflected association rather than direct causation, and larger cohorts with long-term follow-up and longitudinal biopsies were considered necessary.

TCR beta CDR3 regions were sequenced from DNA using the immunoSEQ hsTCRbeta Kit. Per the source publication's procedure: TCR sequencing data were analysed with the ImmunoSEQ Analyzer. T cell clonality was defined as 1 minus Pielou's evenness, calculated on productive rearrangements. To measure T cell diversity, the inverse Simpson index was applied to productive templates. T cell density was expressed as TCR beta template counts normalized to usable DNA, with usable DNA estimated by amplifying and sequencing housekeeping genes. Two-sided Kruskal-Wallis tests were used to compare TCR metrics between histologic stages. Entries here come from immuneACCESS through TCRdb and include only in-frame sequences with V and J called. Some clones fail to appear in such tables; in the studies checked, an unresolved V gene covers under half of the shortfall, and the cause of the remainder is unknown. V and J calls and clone size are copied from that table; D and trimming were computed from the DNA. The sample includes 30,000 to 45,000 clones, with roughly 74% observed a single time. The ten most abundant clones make up about 6.5% of the sample.

The junction shows trimming of 10 bases on V and 0 bases on J, plus 13 bases between the germline ends. The germline V gene gives CDR1 as SNHLY and CDR2 as FYNNEI. The cysteine opens and the phenylalanine closes a CDR3 of 13 amino acids. Just CDR3 DNA is preserved here, 39 bases in frame from base 1. Resection was performed on patients in Japan or China between the mid-2010s and the late 2010s. Two lung cancer pathologists independently confirmed the histologic diagnosis of each case on H&E slides. To enrich premalignant or tumor cells for nucleic acid extraction, macro-dissection was performed after pathologic assessment. FFPE tissue was used for DNA isolation with the AllPrep DNA/RNA FFPE Kit.

The receptor chain draws on TRBV2 and TRBJ2-7, with the D assignment possibly TRBD1 or TRBD2, given 5 matching bases for each. The sequence was collected from a person aged 55-75 years with lung adenocarcinoma. The sample taken for sequencing was FFPE invasive lung adenocarcinoma tissue. What the cell subset or site label conveys for this sample: frankly invasive lung adenocarcinoma (ADC). The CDR3 corresponds to CATRDRSSYEQYF. The nucleotide sequence reads as follows: TGTGCCACCCGGGACCGGAGCTCCTACGAGCAGTACTTC.